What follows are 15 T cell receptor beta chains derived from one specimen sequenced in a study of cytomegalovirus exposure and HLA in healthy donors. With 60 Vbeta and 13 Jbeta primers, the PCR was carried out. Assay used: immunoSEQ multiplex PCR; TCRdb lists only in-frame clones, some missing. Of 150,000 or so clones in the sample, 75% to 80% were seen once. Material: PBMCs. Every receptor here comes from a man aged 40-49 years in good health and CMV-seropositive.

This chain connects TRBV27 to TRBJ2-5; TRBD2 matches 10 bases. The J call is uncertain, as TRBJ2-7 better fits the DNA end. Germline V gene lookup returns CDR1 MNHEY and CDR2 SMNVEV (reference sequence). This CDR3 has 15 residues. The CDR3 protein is CASSFGTSVYYEQYF. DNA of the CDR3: TGTGCCAGCAGTTTCGGGACTAGCGTTTACTACGAGCAGTACTTC.

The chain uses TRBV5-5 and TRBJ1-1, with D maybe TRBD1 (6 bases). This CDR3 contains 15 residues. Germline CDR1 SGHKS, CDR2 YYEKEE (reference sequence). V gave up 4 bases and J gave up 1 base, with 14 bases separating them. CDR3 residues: CASSESGVANTEAFF. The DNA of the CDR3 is TGTGCCAGCAGCGAATCAGGGGTCGCGAACACTGAAGCTTTCTTT.

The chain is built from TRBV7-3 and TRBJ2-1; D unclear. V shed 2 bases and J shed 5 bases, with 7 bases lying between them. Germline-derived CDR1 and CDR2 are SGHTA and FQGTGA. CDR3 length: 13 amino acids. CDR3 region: CASSLGRNNEQFF. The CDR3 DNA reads TGTGCCAGCAGCTTAGGCAGGAACAATGAGCAGTTCTTC. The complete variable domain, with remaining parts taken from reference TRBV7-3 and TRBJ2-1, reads GAGVSQTPSNKVTEKGKYVELRCDPISGHTALYWYRQSLGQGPEFLIYFQGTGAADDSGLPNDRFFAVRPEGSVSTLKIQRTERGDSAVYLCASSLGRNNEQFFGPGTRLTVL.

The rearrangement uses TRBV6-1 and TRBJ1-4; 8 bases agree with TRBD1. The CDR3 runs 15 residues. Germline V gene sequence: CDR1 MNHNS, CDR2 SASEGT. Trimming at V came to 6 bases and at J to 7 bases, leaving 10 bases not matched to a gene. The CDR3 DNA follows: TGTGCCAGCAGAGACGGACAGGGTAGGGGTGAAAAACTGTTTTTT. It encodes CASRDGQGRGEKLFF.

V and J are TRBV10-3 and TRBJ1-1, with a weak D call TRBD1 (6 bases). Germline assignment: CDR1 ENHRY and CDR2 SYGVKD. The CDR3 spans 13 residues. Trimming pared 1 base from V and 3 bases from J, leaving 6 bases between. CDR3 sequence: CAISEYRDTEAFF. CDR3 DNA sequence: TGTGCCATCAGTGAGTACAGGGACACTGAAGCTTTCTTT.

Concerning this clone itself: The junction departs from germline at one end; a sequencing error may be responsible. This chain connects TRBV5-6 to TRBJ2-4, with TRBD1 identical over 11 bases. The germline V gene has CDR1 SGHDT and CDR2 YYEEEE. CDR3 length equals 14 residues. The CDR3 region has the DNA TGTGCCAGCAGCGGGCGGGACAGGGGGAACAGTCAGTACTTC. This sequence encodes CASSGRDRGNSQYF.

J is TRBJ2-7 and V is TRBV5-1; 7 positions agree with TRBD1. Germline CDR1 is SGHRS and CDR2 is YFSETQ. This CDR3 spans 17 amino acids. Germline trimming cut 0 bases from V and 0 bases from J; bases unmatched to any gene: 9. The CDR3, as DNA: TGCGCCAGCAGCTTGGGCGGTGACAGGGCATCCTCCTACGAGCAGTACTTC. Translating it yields CASSLGGDRASSYEQYF.

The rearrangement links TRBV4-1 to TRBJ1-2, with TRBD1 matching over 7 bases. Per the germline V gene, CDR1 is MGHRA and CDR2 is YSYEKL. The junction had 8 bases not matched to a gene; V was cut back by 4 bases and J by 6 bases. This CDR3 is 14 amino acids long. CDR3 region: CASSPGTAQDGYTF. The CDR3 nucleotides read TGCGCCAGCAGCCCAGGGACAGCTCAAGATGGCTACACCTTC.

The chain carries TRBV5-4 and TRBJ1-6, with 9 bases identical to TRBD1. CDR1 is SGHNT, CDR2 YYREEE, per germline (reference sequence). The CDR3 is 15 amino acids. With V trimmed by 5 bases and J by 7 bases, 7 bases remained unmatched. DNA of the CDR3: TGTGCCAGCAGTTCCTCCGGGACAGGGAATTCACCCCTCCACTTT. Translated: CASSSSGTGNSPLHF.

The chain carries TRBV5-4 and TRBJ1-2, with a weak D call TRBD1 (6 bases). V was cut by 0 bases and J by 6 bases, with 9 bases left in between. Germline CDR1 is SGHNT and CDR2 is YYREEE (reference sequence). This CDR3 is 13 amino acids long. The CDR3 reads CASSLVRQDGYTF. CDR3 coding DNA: TGTGCCAGCAGCTTGGTCCGACAGGATGGCTACACCTTC.

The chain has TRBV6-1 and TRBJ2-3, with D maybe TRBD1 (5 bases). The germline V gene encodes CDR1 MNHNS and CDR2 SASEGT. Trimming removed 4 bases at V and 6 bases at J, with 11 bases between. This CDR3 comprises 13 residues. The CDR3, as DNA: TGTGCCAGCAGTGTAGACAGTGCGGATACGCAGTATTTT. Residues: CASSVDSADTQYF.

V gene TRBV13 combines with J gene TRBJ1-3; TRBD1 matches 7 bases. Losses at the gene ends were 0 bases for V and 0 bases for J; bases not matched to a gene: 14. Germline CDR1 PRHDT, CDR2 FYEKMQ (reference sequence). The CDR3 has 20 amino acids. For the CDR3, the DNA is TGTGCCAGCAGCTTAGGGACAGGGCCCGTTATCCAGAGCTCTGGAAACACCATATATTTT. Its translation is CASSLGTGPVIQSSGNTIYF.

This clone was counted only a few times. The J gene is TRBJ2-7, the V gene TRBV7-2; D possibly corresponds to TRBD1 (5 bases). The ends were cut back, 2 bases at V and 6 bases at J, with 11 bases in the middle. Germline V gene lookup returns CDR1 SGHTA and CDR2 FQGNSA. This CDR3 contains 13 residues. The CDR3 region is CASSLTPRVEQYF. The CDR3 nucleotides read TGTGCCAGCAGCTTAACCCCCAGGGTCGAGCAGTACTTC.

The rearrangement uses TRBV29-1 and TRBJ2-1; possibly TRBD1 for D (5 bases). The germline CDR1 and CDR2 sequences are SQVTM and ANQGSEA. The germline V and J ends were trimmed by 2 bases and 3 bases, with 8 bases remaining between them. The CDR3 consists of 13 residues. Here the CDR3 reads CSVERQNYNEQFF. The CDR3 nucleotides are TGCAGCGTTGAAAGACAGAACTACAATGAGCAGTTCTTC.

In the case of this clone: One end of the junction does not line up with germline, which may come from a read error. Here the CDR3 DNA reads TGTGCCAGCACGAGGACAGCCTCTTTGAGCTCTGGGGCCAACGGCCTGACTTTC. Translating it yields CASTRTASLSSGANGLTF. This chain uses TRBV9 with TRBJ2-6, with a weak D call TRBD1 (6 bases). Germline lookup yields CDR1 SGDLS and CDR2 YYNGEE. The length of the CDR3 is 18 residues.